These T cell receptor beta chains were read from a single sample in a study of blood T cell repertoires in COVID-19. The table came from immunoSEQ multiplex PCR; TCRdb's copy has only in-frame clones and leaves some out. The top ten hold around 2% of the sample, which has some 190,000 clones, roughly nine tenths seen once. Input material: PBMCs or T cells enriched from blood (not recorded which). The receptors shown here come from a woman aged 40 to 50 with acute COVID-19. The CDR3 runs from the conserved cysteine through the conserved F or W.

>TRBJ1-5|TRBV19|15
CASRTGRIGNQPQHF
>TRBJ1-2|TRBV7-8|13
CASSLATVYGYTF
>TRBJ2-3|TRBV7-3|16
CASSRAGLPGSDTQYF
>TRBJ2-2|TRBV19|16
CASSTRGVGRTGELFF
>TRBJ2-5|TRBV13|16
CASSLGLRELGETQYF
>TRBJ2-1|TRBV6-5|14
CASLPSGSMDEQFF
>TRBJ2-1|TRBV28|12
CASSLRGTEQFF
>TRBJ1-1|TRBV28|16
CASSLRGVQGNTEAFF
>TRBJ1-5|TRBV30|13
CAWSEDTNQPQHF
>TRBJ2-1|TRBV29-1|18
CSVEDLGNREDVNNEQFF
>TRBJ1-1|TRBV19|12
CASSTRGTEAFF
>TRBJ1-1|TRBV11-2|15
CASSLAGQGWTEAFF
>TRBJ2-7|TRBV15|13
CATSQRASYEQYF
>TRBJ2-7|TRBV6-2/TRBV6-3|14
CASSRRGGNYEQYF
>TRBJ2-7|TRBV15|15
CATSREKQGAYEQYF
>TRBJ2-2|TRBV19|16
CASSIDSGGDTGELFF
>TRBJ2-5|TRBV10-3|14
CAISDSGQEETQYF
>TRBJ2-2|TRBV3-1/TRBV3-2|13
CASSQSRTGELFF
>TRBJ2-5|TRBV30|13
CAWSVRGGETQYF
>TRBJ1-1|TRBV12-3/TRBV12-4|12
CASSLGTLEAFF
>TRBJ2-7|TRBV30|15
CAWTPLGTSGYEQYF
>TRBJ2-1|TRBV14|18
CASSPIKNSGSSSNEQFF
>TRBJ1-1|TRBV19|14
CASSIAKAPRGAFF
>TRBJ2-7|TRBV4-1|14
CASSVRQGAYEQYF
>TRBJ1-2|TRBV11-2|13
CASSRGQGLGYTF
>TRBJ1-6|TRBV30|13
CAWKGTVNSPLHF
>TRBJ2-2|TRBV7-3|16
CASSLRGQANTGELFF
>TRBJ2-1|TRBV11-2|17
CASSLFRTSGTPNEQFF
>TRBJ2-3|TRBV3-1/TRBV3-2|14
CASSQASNPDTQYF
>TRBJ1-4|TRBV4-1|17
CASSQGDRGFTNEKLFF
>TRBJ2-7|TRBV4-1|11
CASSQGREQYF
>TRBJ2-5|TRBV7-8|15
CASSLVSAGQETQYF
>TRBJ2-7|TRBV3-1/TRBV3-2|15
CASSRSGGAPYEQYF
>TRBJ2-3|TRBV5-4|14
CASSTGLAGHTQYF
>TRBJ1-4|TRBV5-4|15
CASSLVQGGNEKLFF
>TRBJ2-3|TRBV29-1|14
CSVAGTGRTDTQYF
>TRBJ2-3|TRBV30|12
CASGGGTDTQYF
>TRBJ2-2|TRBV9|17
CASSHTRQGPNTGELFF
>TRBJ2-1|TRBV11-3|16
CASSLDLAGGRNEQFF
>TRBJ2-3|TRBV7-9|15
CASSLLDGRTDTQYF
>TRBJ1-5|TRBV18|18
CASSKLASPGQGDQPQHF
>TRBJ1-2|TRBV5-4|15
CASSLAGASNYGYTF
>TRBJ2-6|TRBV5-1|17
CAMVTDSLLSGANVLTF
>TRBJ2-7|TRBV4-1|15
CASSQDAGVTYEQYF
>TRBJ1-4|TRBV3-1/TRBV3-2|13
CASSQGHGPGLFF
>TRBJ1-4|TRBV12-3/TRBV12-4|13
CASSFAGNEKLFF
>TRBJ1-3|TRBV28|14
CASSRTGTGNTIYF
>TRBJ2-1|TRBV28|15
CASSLLAGGYNEQFF
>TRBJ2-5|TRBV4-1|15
CASSQVVTTQETQYF
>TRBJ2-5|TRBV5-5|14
CASSLKTGGETQYF
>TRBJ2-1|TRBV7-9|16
CASSLGTGNGYNEQFF
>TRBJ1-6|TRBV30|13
CAWTGRDNSPLHF
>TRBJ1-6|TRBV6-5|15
CASSYSTGIGSPLHF
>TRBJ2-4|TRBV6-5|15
CASSQRTSETNIQYF
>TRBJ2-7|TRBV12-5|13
CASGLDRGREQYF